The clone carrying this TCR beta chain came up once. This CDR3 has 17 residues. Germline-derived CDR1 and CDR2 are SGHAT and FQNNGV. V dropped 1 base and J dropped 0 bases, with 12 bases sitting between them. Authors' data handling: Estimation of nucleated cell counts was performed using reference gene primer amplification. TCRdb keeps only in-frame clones here, not all; method: immunoSEQ multiplex PCR. The V and J calls and clone size are taken from that table; D and trimming were inferred from the DNA. The table has about 270,000 clones, 80% to 90% seen once; the top ten hold roughly a tenth. This entry comes from a study of blood T cell repertoires in COVID-19. Study-wide context: Researchers got acute and convalescent COVID-19 samples from the United States, Italy and Spain.

The sequenced material came from peripheral blood. This chain joins TRBV11-2 and TRBJ2-2; D is unclear. The TCR comes from a woman between 50 and 59 years old who had recovered from COVID-19. The CDR3 is CASSLVWQFANTGELFF. The CDR3 nucleotides read TGTGCCAGCAGCTTAGTATGGCAGTTCGCGAACACCGGGGAGCTGTTTTTT.